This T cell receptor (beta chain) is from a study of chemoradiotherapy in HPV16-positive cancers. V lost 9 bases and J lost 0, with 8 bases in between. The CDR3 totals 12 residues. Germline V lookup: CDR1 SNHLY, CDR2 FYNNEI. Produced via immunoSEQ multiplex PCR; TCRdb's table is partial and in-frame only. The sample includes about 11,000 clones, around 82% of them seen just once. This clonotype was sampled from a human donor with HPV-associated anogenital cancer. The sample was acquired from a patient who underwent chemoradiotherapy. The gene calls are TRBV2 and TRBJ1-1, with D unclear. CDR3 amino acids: CASRYMNTEAFF. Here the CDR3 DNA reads TGTGCCAGTAGATACATGAACACTGAAGCTTTCTTT.